The 7 T cell receptor beta chains in this list originate from one sample, sequenced in a study of blood T cell repertoires in COVID-19. Profiling relied on immunoSEQ multiplex PCR, and the TCRdb table lists in-frame clones only, not all of them. The table lists some 300,000 clones, less than 90% of them singletons. The sequencing input was peripheral blood. These receptors were collected from a woman between 70 and 85 years old with COVID-19, enrolled during active disease.

The rearrangement links TRBV4-1 to TRBJ2-3; TRBD2 aligns across 7 bases. The CDR3 is made up of 16 amino acids. V shed 0 bases and J 3 bases; nucleotides not matched to a gene: 6. CDR1 and CDR2 (germline): MGHRA, YSYEKL. The CDR3 sequence: CASSQEGIGRTDTQYF. As DNA, the CDR3 is TGCGCCAGCAGCCAAGAGGGAATCGGGAGGACAGATACGCAGTATTTT.

V and J are TRBV9 and TRBJ1-5; 9 bases are shared with TRBD1. The CDR3 length is 15 residues. Germline values: CDR1 SGDLS, CDR2 YYNGEE. J was trimmed by 4 bases and V by 3 bases; bases with no gene match: 5. CDR3: CASSGPGQGNQPQHF. The CDR3 DNA sequence: TGTGCCAGCAGCGGTCCGGGACAGGGAAATCAGCCCCAGCATTTT.

J is TRBJ2-1 and V is TRBV27, with 9 bases that match TRBD2. The J segment lost 6 bases and the V segment lost 2 bases, leaving 2 bases of the junction unmatched. Germline V gene sequence: CDR1 MNHEY, CDR2 SMNVEV (reference sequence). The CDR3 is 14 residues long. CDR3 amino acids: CASSLSGGPNEQFF. Written as DNA, the CDR3 is TGTGCCAGCAGTTTAAGCGGGGGGCCCAATGAGCAGTTCTTC.

The rearrangement uses TRBV9 and TRBJ2-2, with D tentatively TRBD1 (6 bases). Trimming took off 4 bases at V and 4 bases at J, with 20 bases between the two ends. The CDR3 runs 17 residues. Germline CDR1 is SGDLS and CDR2 is YYNGEE. CDR3 protein: CASSPQTGLLGTGELFF. CDR3 in DNA: TGTGCCAGCAGCCCACAAACAGGGCTGCTTGGCACCGGGGAGCTGTTTTTT.

The rearrangement joins TRBV7-6 to TRBJ2-7; TRBD1 agrees at 9 bases. CDR1 and CDR2 from the germline V gene are SGHVS and FNYEAQ. V dropped 0 bases and J dropped 6; count of bases not matched to a gene: 9. This CDR3 comprises 16 residues. CDR3 residues: CASSLAHWDRAREQYF. Written as DNA, the CDR3 is TGTGCCAGCAGCTTAGCGCACTGGGACAGGGCACGCGAGCAGTACTTC.

The rearrangement links TRBV6-5 to TRBJ1-2; no clear D. The CDR3 contains 14 residues. The germline gives CDR1 MNHEY, CDR2 SVGAGI. V was cut by 4 bases and J by 9 bases, with 18 bases left in between. The CDR3 region is CASSSPRGGNSYTF. The CDR3 DNA reads as TGTGCCAGCAGTTCCCCTCGGGGAGGTAATAGCTACACCTTC.

The rearrangement uses TRBV10-2 and TRBJ2-7, with a tentative D call TRBD1 (6 bases). Germline CDR1 reads WSHSY; CDR2 reads SAAADI. The CDR3 spans 13 residues. Trimming left V 6 bases short and J 2 bases short, with 11 bases between. CDR3 nucleotides: TGCGCCAGCAGGGACACAGGGACCTACGAGCAGTACTTC. Amino acid sequence: CASRDTGTYEQYF.